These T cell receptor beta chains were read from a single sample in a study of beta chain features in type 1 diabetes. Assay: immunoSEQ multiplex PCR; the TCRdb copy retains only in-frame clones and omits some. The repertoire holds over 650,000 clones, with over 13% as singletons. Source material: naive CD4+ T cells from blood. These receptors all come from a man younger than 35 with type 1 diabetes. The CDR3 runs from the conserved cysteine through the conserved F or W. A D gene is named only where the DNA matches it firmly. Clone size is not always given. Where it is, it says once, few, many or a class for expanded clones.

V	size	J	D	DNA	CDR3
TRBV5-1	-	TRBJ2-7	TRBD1	TGCGCCAGCAGCTTGGCCCGACAGGGGGCCGCCTACGAGCAGTACTTC	CASSLARQGAAYEQYF
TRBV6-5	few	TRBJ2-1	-	TGTGCCGTTCCGGGGTACTCCTACAATGAGCAGTTCTTC	CAVPGYSYNEQFF
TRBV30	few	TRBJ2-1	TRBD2	TGTGCCTGGAGCGCCGCAGGGACTAGCTTATGGAATGAGCAGTTCTTC	CAWSAAGTSLWNEQFF
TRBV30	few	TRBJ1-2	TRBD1	TGTGCCTGGAGTGTGGGAGGGGGCGGCTACACCTTC	CAWSVGGGGYTF
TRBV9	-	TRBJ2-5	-	TGTGCCAGCAATCGGGGCAAAGAGACCCAGTACTTC	CASNRGKETQYF
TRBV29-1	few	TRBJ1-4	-	TGCAGCGTTGCTGACTCAACAACTAATGAAAAACTGTTTTTT	CSVADSTTNEKLFF
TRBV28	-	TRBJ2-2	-	TGTGCCAGCATTTCCACGTTAGCCGGGGAGCTGTTTTTT	CASISTLAGELFF
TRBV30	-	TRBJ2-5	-	TGTGCCTGGAGTGTGGGGTTCCAAGAGACCCAGTACTTC	CAWSVGFQETQYF
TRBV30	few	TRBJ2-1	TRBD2	TGTGCCTGGAGTGCGGGACTAGCGGTATACAATGAGCAGTTCTTC	CAWSAGLAVYNEQFF
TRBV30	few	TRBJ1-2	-	TGTGCCTGGAGTGGGATCACAGGGTTGGCTAACTATGGCTACACCTTC	CAWSGITGLANYGYTF
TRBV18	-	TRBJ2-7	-	TGTGCCAGCTCACCAGCGGAGGGGTGGACCTACGAGCAGTACTTC	CASSPAEGWTYEQYF
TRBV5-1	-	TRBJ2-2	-	TGCGCCAGCAGCTTAGGGGCGAACACCGGGGAGCTGTTTTTT	CASSLGANTGELFF
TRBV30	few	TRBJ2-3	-	TGTGCCTGGAGTAACCCTGCCGGGACTGCAGATACGCAGTATTTT	CAWSNPAGTADTQYF
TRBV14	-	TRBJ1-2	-	TGTGCCAGCAGCCAAGGTCTGGTCGGCTATGGCTACACCTTC	CASSQGLVGYGYTF
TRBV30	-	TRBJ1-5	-	TGTGCCTGGAGCCGTATCCCTAGCAATCAGCCCCAGCATTTT	CAWSRIPSNQPQHF
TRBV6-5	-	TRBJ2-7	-	TGTGCCAGCAGCCCAGGGGCTAGCGGAGTCTACGAGCAGTACTTC	CASSPGASGVYEQYF
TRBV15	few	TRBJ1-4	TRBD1	TGTGCCACCAGCAGATCGGTGACAGGGGTGGAGGAAAAACTGTTTTTT	CATSRSVTGVEEKLFF
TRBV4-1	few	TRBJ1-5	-	TGCGCCAGCAGCTCTCTTGGACTGACTGGCAATCAGCCCCAGCATTTT	CASSSLGLTGNQPQHF
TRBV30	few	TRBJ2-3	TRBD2	TGTGCCTGGAGTGGGACTAGCGCACCTCGCGGAGATACGCAGTATTTT	CAWSGTSAPRGDTQYF
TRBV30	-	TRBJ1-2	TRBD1	TGTGCCTGGAGGGGACAGGGGGTAGACTATGGCTACACCTTC	CAWRGQGVDYGYTF
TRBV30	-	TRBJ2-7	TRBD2	TGTGCCTGGACGCTAAGGACTAGCGGGAGCGGTAGGGTGCAGTACTTC	CAWTLRTSGSGRVQYF
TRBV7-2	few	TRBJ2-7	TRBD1	TGTGCCAGCAGCCACGGACAGGCCTACGAGCAGTACTTC	CASSHGQAYEQYF
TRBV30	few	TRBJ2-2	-	TGTGCCTGGAGTGGCGGGGAGCTGTTTTTT	CAWSGGELFF
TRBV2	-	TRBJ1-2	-	TGTGCCCCGGGGGAAGGCTATGGCTACACCTTC	CAPGEGYGYTF
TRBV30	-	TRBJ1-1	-	TGTGCCGGAAAATCGACAGTGAACACTGAAGCTTTCTTT	CAGKSTVNTEAFF
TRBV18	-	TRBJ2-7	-	TGTGCCAGCTCACTAAGAACAGGGTCCAACGAGCAGTACTTC	CASSLRTGSNEQYF
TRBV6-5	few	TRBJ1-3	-	TGTGCCAGCAGTCCCCCCGGCGGAAACACCATATATTTT	CASSPPGGNTIYF
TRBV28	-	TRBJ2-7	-	TGTGCCAGCAGTTTAAACCCCCAGGTGGGGACCTACGAGCAGTACTTC	CASSLNPQVGTYEQYF
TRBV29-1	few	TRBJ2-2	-	TGCAGCGCCGGGGGGAACACCGGGGAGCTGTTTTTT	CSAGGNTGELFF
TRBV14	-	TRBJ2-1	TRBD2	TGTGCCAGCAGCCAGGCTCCCGGAGGGGGGACTAGCGGTTACAATGAGCAGTTCTTC	CASSQAPGGGTSGYNEQFF
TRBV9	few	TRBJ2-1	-	TGTGCCAGCAGCGTAGTAGTAGCCCCGGATGGTGAGCAGTTCTTC	CASSVVVAPDGEQFF
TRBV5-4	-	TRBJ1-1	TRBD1	TGTGCCAGCAGCCCGTCCAGGGGGGTAGGTGAAGCTTTCTTT	CASSPSRGVGEAFF
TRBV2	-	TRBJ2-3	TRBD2	TGTGCCAGCAGTGAGATCCAACTAGCGGGCACAGATACGCAGTATTTT	CASSEIQLAGTDTQYF
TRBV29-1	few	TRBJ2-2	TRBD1	TGCAGCGTTAGGGCAGGGACAGACACCGGGGAGCTGTTTTTT	CSVRAGTDTGELFF
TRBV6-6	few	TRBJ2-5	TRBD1	TGTGCCAGCAGCCCCGGGCAGGGGGCTCAGACCCAGTACTTC	CASSPGQGAQTQYF
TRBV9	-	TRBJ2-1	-	TGTGCCAGCAGCGTAGCAACTGTAGCCTACAATGAGCAGTTCTTC	CASSVATVAYNEQFF
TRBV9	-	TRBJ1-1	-	TGTGCCAGCAGCGTAGCGGGAAAAAATCCGAACACTGAAGCTTTCTTT	CASSVAGKNPNTEAFF
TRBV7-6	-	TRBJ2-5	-	TGTGCCAGCAGCCCGGGACTCCTCCAAGAGACCCAGTACTTC	CASSPGLLQETQYF
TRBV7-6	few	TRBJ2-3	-	TGTGCCAGCAGCTTAGCGAAGGATACGCAGTATTTT	CASSLAKDTQYF
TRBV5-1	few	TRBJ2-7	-	TGCGCCAGCAGCCAGGGATTGAACTACGAGCAGTACTTC	CASSQGLNYEQYF
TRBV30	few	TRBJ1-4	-	TGTGCCTGGAGTGTACGGGCAGGGTGGGATGAAAAACTGTTTTTT	CAWSVRAGWDEKLFF
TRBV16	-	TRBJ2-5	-	TGTGCCAGCAGCCAATTTCGTATGGAGACCCAGTACTTC	CASSQFRMETQYF
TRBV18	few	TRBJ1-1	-	TGTGCCAGCTCACCACCGTGGGCAGGGGAGTTTGGAGCTTTCTTT	CASSPPWAGEFGAFF
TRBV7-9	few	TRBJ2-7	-	TGTGCCAGCAGCTTAGTACCGGGAACCTACGAGCAGTACTTC	CASSLVPGTYEQYF
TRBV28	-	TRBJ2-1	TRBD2	TGTGCCAGCAGTAGCGGGAGGGACAATGAGCAGTTCTTC	CASSSGRDNEQFF
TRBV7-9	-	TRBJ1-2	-	TGTGCCAGCAGCCAGACAAACTATGGCTACACCTTC	CASSQTNYGYTF
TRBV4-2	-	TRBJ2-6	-	TGTGCCAGCAGCCAAGGCCCAGGGACGGCTTCTGGGGCCAACGTCCTGACTTTC	CASSQGPGTASGANVLTF
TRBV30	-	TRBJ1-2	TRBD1	TGTGCCTGGAGTTTAAAACGGGACAGGGGCTATGGCTACACCTTC	CAWSLKRDRGYGYTF
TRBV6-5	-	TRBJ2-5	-	TGTGCCAGCACGACGGTACAAGAGACCCAGTACTTC	CASTTVQETQYF
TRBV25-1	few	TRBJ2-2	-	TGTGCCAGCAGCGGCAGGGGGAACACCGGGGAGCTGTTTTTT	CASSGRGNTGELFF
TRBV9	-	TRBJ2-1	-	TGTGCCAGCAGCGTAGGTGCGGGGGCGGATGAGCAGTTCTTC	CASSVGAGADEQFF
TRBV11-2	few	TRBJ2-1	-	TGTGCCAGCAGCTATAGGAGCTCCTACAATGAGCAGTTCTTC	CASSYRSSYNEQFF
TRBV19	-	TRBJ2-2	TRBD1	TGTGCCACCCGACAGGGGGGCGCGAAGGGAACCGGGGAGCTGTTTTTT	CATRQGGAKGTGELFF
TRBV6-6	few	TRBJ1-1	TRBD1	TGTGCCAGCAGTTACGGGACAGGTGAAATGAACACTGAAGCTTTCTTT	CASSYGTGEMNTEAFF